The rows below give T cell receptor beta chains drawn from one sample of a study of T cell changes during pregnancy in multiple sclerosis. Sequenced by immunoSEQ multiplex PCR; TCRdb stores in-frame clones only, minus some. The sample yields 40,000 or so clones, roughly 90% seen once. The sample here was CD8+ T cells from peripheral blood mononuclear cells, taken before pregnancy. All receptors derive from a female donor with multiple sclerosis, enrolled in a pregnancy study. Each CDR3 is given with its conserved first and last residue. D genes are given only for firm matches. Clone sizes are given selectively: once, few, many, or a class where the clone is expanded.

TRBV7-9	-	-	TRBJ2-1	CASSLDSNEQFF	TGTGCCAGCAGCTTAGATAGCAATGAGCAGTTCTTC
TRBV5-1	TRBD2	-	TRBJ2-1	CASSWVGGDEQFF	TGCGCCAGCAGCTGGGTGGGGGGGGATGAGCAGTTCTTC
TRBV6-1	-	-	TRBJ2-4	CASSGASIKELLAKNIQYF	TGTGCCAGCAGTGGTGCCTCCATTAAAGAACTACTAGCCAAAAACATTCAGTACTTC
TRBV7-3	-	-	TRBJ2-1	CASSLNAGAGNEQFF	TGTGCCAGCAGCTTAAATGCAGGGGCTGGGAATGAGCAGTTCTTC
TRBV10-3	-	-	TRBJ1-1	CAISGGTSSNTEAFF	TGTGCCATCAGTGGGGGGACATCATCGAACACTGAAGCTTTCTTT
TRBV27	TRBD2	once	TRBJ2-1	CASGRGTSDEQFF	TGTGCCAGCGGGAGGGGGACTAGCGATGAGCAGTTCTTC
TRBV4-1	-	once	TRBJ2-2	CASSQESGTGELFF	TGCGCCAGCAGCCAAGAGTCGGGTACCGGGGAGCTGTTTTTT
TRBV5-6	-	-	TRBJ1-1	CASSSGTGLKTEAFF	TGTGCCAGCAGCTCCGGAACAGGGCTGAAAACTGAAGCTTTCTTT
TRBV6-1	TRBD2	-	TRBJ2-1	CASVETSGGNEQFF	TGTGCCAGCGTTGAGACTAGCGGTGGGAATGAGCAGTTCTTC
TRBV28	TRBD1	-	TRBJ2-7	CASSLYQGDRVSEQYF	TGTGCCAGCAGTTTATATCAGGGGGACAGGGTGAGCGAGCAGTACTTC
TRBV10-3	TRBD1	-	TRBJ1-1	CAIATGGATEAFF	TGTGCCATCGCGACAGGGGGGGCCACTGAAGCTTTCTTT
TRBV7-6	TRBD1	-	TRBJ2-7	CASSATGQGAWEQYF	TGTGCCAGCAGTGCGACGGGACAGGGGGCGTGGGAGCAGTACTTC
TRBV27	-	-	TRBJ2-3	CASSPPRGVQYF	TGTGCCAGCAGCCCCCCCCGCGGGGTGCAGTATTTT
TRBV27	-	-	TRBJ2-1	CASSLTRTVYNEQFF	TGTGCCAGCAGTTTGACTCGGACAGTATACAATGAGCAGTTCTTC
TRBV9	-	-	TRBJ2-2	CASSLRGGGYTGELFF	TGTGCCAGCAGCCTCCGGGGAGGGGGTTACACCGGGGAGCTGTTTTTT
TRBV7-3	TRBD1	-	TRBJ2-7	CASSFGTGGTYEQYF	TGTGCCAGCAGCTTCGGGACAGGGGGCACCTACGAGCAGTACTTC
TRBV5-4	-	-	TRBJ1-1	CASSLVGGSAEAFF	TGTGCCAGCAGCTTGGTTGGGGGCTCGGCTGAAGCTTTCTTT
TRBV27	TRBD1	-	TRBJ2-4	CASSSLGTGGPVKNIQYF	TGTGCCAGCAGTTCCCTCGGGACAGGGGGACCGGTGAAAAACATTCAGTACTTC
TRBV9	-	-	TRBJ2-7	CASSAGPGVSYEQYF	TGTGCCAGCAGCGCGGGACCGGGGGTATCCTACGAGCAGTACTTC
TRBV6-1	-	-	TRBJ1-1	CASSALTASLGAFF	TGTGCCAGCAGTGCCCTGACAGCGTCCCTGGGAGCTTTCTTT
TRBV18	-	-	TRBJ1-4	CASSPLRLVGLFF	TGTGCCAGCTCACCGCTACGCCTTGTTGGACTGTTTTTT
TRBV7-6	-	-	TRBJ1-6	CASSARFERDSPLHF	TGTGCCAGCAGCGCCAGGTTTGAGAGGGATTCACCCCTCCACTTT
TRBV2	-	-	TRBJ2-7	CASSTFSQAEQYF	TGTGCCAGCAGTACTTTCTCCCAAGCCGAGCAGTACTTC
TRBV21-1	-	-	TRBJ2-7	CASSKGSLGQGEPYEQYF	TGTGCCAGCAGCAAAGGTAGCCTCGGACAGGGGGAACCCTACGAGCAGTACTTC
TRBV28	-	-	TRBJ1-1	CASRLWTPNTEAFF	TGTGCCAGCAGACTCTGGACACCGAACACTGAAGCTTTCTTT
TRBV11-2	-	-	TRBJ2-1	CASSLAVRAKYNEQFF	TGTGCCAGCAGCTTAGCAGTCAGGGCAAAATACAATGAGCAGTTCTTC
TRBV14	TRBD2	-	TRBJ2-4	CASSQGSGRENIQYF	TGTGCCAGCAGCCAGGGGAGCGGGAGGGAAAACATTCAGTACTTC
TRBV5-6	-	-	TRBJ2-1	CASSGQGNEQFF	TGTGCCAGCAGCGGCCAGGGAAATGAGCAGTTCTTC
TRBV5-5	TRBD1	-	TRBJ2-6	CAVGQGWSGANVLTF	TGTGCCGTCGGACAGGGCTGGTCTGGGGCCAACGTCCTGACTTTC
TRBV7-8	-	-	TRBJ2-3	CASSPGGADTQYF	TGTGCCAGCAGCCCTGGGGGGGCGGATACGCAGTATTTT
TRBV10-1	TRBD2	once	TRBJ2-1	CASSEFLREGNNEQFF	TGCGCCAGCAGTGAGTTCTTGCGGGAGGGAAACAATGAGCAGTTCTTC
TRBV5-1	-	few	TRBJ2-5	CASRERTYQETQYF	TGCGCCAGCAGGGAGCGGACGTACCAAGAGACCCAGTACTTC
TRBV9	-	-	TRBJ2-1	CASSVGGVPHNEQFF	TGTGCCAGCAGCGTAGGGGGGGTTCCTCACAATGAGCAGTTCTTC
TRBV30	TRBD2	-	TRBJ2-7	CAWSEGRGEYEQYF	TGTGCCTGGAGTGAAGGGCGGGGGGAATACGAGCAGTACTTC
TRBV27	-	-	TRBJ2-2	CASSFRRNTGELFF	TGTGCCAGCAGTTTTAGGAGGAACACCGGGGAGCTGTTTTTT
TRBV6-5	TRBD1	few	TRBJ1-2	CASSDRVWGYTF	TGTGCCAGCAGTGACAGGGTTTGGGGCTACACCTTC
TRBV5-6	-	-	TRBJ2-7	CASSLFSQGISYEQYF	TGTGCCAGCAGCTTGTTCAGTCAGGGTATCTCCTACGAGCAGTACTTC
TRBV15	-	-	TRBJ1-2	CATSREQPDIYGYTF	TGTGCCACCAGCAGAGAACAGCCGGACATCTATGGCTACACCTTC
TRBV9	-	few	TRBJ1-1	CASSVGGMNTEAFF	TGTGCCAGCAGCGTAGGAGGGATGAACACTGAAGCTTTCTTT
TRBV7-9	-	-	TRBJ1-1	CASSAGNTEAFF	TGTGCCAGCAGCGCCGGGAACACTGAAGCTTTCTTT
TRBV2	-	-	TRBJ2-1	CASSGTDSKFF	TGTGCCAGCAGTGGGACAGATAGCAAGTTCTTC
TRBV27	TRBD1	-	TRBJ2-7	CASSLGTGGEQYF	TGTGCCAGCAGTTTAGGGACAGGGGGCGAGCAGTACTTC
TRBV23-1	-	-	TRBJ2-7	CASSQSVSVEQYF	TGCGCCAGCAGTCAATCTGTATCCGTGGAGCAGTACTTC
TRBV14	-	-	TRBJ1-2	CASSPEGRWSYGYTF	TGTGCCAGCAGCCCGGAGGGACGGTGGAGCTATGGCTACACCTTC
TRBV27	TRBD2	-	TRBJ2-5	CASSSRTSGETQYF	TGTGCCAGCAGTTCCCGGACTAGTGGGGAGACCCAGTACTTC
TRBV5-6	-	-	TRBJ1-6	CASSLRQGYNSPLHF	TGTGCCAGCAGCTTGCGGCAGGGTTATAATTCACCCCTCCACTTT
TRBV5-6	-	-	TRBJ2-5	CASSNPRGQETQYF	TGTGCCAGCAGCAACCCCCGGGGCCAAGAGACCCAGTACTTC
TRBV6-1	TRBD2	-	TRBJ2-7	CASTEGAGGYEQYF	TGTGCCAGCACCGAAGGTGCGGGAGGATACGAGCAGTACTTC
TRBV5-1	-	-	TRBJ1-2	CASSLGGHGYTF	TGCGCCAGCAGCTTGGGAGGGCATGGCTACACCTTC
TRBV5-4	TRBD2	-	TRBJ2-1	CASSPWSGSSYNEQFF	TGTGCCAGCAGCCCCTGGAGCGGGAGCTCCTACAATGAGCAGTTCTTC
TRBV9	-	-	TRBJ1-1	CASSRTVNTEAFF	TGTGCCAGCAGCCGAACGGTGAACACTGAAGCTTTCTTT
TRBV5-5	TRBD1	-	TRBJ2-7	CASSRPRQGSPYEQYF	TGTGCCAGCAGCCGTCCCCGACAGGGTTCCCCCTACGAGCAGTACTTC
TRBV21-1	-	-	TRBJ2-7	CASSKAGLAQYEQYF	TGTGCCAGCAGCAAAGCTGGCCTAGCGCAGTACGAGCAGTACTTC
TRBV2	-	-	TRBJ1-2	CASRMEGAVYGYTF	TGTGCCAGCAGGATGGAAGGGGCTGTCTATGGCTACACCTTC
TRBV5-1	-	few	TRBJ1-1	CASSSGEPEAFF	TGCGCCAGCAGCTCAGGGGAGCCTGAAGCTTTCTTT